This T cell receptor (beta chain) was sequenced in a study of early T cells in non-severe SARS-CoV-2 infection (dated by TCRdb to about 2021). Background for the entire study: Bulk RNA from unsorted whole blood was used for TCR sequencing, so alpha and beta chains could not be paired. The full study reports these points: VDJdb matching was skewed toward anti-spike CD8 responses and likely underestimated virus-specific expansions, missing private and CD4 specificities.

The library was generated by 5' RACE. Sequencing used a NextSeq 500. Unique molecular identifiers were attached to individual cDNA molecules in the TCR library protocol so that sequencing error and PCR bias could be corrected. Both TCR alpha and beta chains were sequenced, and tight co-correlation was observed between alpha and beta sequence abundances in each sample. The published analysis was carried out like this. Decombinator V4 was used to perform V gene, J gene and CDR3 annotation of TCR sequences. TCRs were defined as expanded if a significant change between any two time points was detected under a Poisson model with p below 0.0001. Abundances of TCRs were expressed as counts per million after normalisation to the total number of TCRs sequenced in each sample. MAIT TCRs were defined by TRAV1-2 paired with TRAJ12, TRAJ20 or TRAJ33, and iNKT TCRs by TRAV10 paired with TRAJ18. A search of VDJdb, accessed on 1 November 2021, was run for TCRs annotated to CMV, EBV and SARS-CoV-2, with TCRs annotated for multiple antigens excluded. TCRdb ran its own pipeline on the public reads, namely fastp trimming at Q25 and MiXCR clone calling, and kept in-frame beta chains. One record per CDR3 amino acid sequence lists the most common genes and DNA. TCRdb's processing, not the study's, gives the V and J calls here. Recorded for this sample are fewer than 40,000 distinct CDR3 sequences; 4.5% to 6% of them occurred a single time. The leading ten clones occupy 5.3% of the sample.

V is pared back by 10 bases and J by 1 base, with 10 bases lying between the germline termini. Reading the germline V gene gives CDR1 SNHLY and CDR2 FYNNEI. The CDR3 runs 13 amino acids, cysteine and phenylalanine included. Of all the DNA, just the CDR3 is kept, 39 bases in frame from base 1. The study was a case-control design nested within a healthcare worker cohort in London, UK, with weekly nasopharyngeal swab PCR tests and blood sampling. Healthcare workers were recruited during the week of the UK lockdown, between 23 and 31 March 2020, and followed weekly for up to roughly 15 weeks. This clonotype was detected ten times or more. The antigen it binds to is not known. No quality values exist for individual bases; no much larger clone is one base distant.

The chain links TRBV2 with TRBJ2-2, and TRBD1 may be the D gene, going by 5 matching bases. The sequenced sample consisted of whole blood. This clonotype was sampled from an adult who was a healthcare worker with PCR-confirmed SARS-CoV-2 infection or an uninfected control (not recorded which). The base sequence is TGTGCCATCGCGACAGAGAACACCGGGGAGCTGTTTTTT. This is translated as CAIATENTGELFF.